This T cell receptor beta chain was captured by sequencing in a study of immune characterization of retroperitoneal liposarcoma. TCRdb reprocessed the PCR reads with MiXCR, giving one entry per CDR3 protein. Counted here are approximately 11,000 distinct CDR3 sequences, under 35% occurring once; the ten biggest clones make up around 8.3%. CDR1 is MGHRA and CDR2 is YSYEKL in the germline V gene. This CDR3 is built from 17 residues. The source of this sequence is a male donor with retroperitoneal liposarcoma. Sequencing was done on a sample of tumor tissue. The gene calls are TRBV4-1 and TRBJ2-1; TRBD2 matches 8 bases. Matching the DNA end better, TRBJ2-7 makes the J call doubtful. The DNA of the CDR3 is TGCGCCAGCAGCCAAGATGAGGGCCTAGCGGGCTCCAATGAGCAGTACTTC. Protein: CASSQDEGLAGSNEQYF.